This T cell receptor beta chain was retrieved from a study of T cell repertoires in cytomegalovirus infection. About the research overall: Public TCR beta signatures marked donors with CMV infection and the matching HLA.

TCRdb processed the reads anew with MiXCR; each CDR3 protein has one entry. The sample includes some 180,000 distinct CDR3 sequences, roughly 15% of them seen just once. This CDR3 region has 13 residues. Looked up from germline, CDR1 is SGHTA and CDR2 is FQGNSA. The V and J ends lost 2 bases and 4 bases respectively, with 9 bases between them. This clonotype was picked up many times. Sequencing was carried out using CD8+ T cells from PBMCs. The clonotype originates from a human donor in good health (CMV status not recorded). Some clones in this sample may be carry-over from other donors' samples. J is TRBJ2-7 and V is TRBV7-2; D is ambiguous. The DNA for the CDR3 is TGTGCCAGCAGCTTATGGGCCCTTTACGAGCAGTACTTC. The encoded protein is CASSLWALYEQYF.